These 18 T cell receptor beta chains were sequenced from one sample in a study of T-cell memory formation after mild COVID-19 (dated by TCRdb to the early 2020s). The method was 5' RACE. The run used an Illumina NovaSeq 6000. TCRdb passed the public sequencing reads through fastp at Q25 and MiXCR, retaining productive beta sequences. Merged by CDR3 protein, the rows form single entries marked with the most common genes and DNA. Present in this sample are approximately 100,000 distinct CDR3 sequences, 11% of which were seen just once. The ten largest clones represent about 40% of the sample. What was sequenced was PBMCs or a T cell subset sorted from them (not recorded which). Receptor source: a young man who had mild COVID-19 (a few samples of this study predate the infection). The sample titles of this study are shuffled in the database, so cell type and time point are left out; the donor was told from shared clones.

This chain's CDR3 is CASSTSVGRDTQYF. The CDR3 DNA reads TGTGCCAGCAGCACTAGCGTCGGGAGGGATACGCAGTATTTT. The V and J genes are TRBV7-8 and TRBJ2-3; 7 nucleotides line up with TRBD2. The CDR3 is 14 residues long. Looked up from germline, CDR1 is SGHVS and CDR2 is FQNEAQ. Trimming cost V 5 bases and J 6 bases; bases outside gene matches: 8. The whole variable domain, remainder taken from reference TRBV7-8 and TRBJ2-3, is GAGVSQSPRYKVAKRGQDVALRCDPISGHVSLFWYQQALGQGPEFLTYFQNEAQLDKSGLPSDRFFAERPEGSVSTLKIQRTQQEDSAVYLCASSTSVGRDTQYFGPGTRLTVL.

This clonotype has ten or more counts. V gene TRBV29-1 combines with J gene TRBJ2-2; no definite D call. The CDR3 loop spans 13 amino acids. CDR1 and CDR2 from the germline V gene are SQVTM and ANQGSEA. V was cut by 4 bases and J by 3 bases, with 9 bases left in between. As DNA, the CDR3 is TGCAGCGTTGTGGTCCAGGACACCGGGGAGCTGTTTTTT. Protein: CSVVVQDTGELFF.

A few counts support this clonotype. This chain links TRBV7-9 with TRBJ2-4; TRBD2 is a possible D gene (5 bases). Germline V CDR1 and CDR2: SEHNR, FQNEAQ (reference sequence). V lost 1 base, J lost 0 bases, and 10 bases lay in between. This CDR3 is built from 16 residues. CDR3 DNA sequence: TGTGCCAGCAGCTTAGGACCCGGACTAGCCAAAAACATTCAGTACTTC. Translation: CASSLGPGLAKNIQYF.

This clonotype occurred a few times. The V gene is TRBV2, the J gene TRBJ1-5; D might be TRBD1 (6 bases). The CDR3 runs 15 residues. CDR1 SNHLY and CDR2 FYNNEI come from the germline V gene. V lost 1 base and J lost 8, with 15 bases in between. This CDR3 reads CASSEVGRGIKPQHF. In DNA form, the CDR3 reads TGTGCCAGCAGTGAAGTAGGAAGGGGGATTAAGCCCCAGCATTTT.

J is TRBJ1-5 and V is TRBV27, with TRBD1 matching over 9 bases. Germline V gene data show CDR1 as MNHEY and CDR2 as SMNVEV (reference sequence). The CDR3 loop spans 16 amino acids. V was clipped by 6 bases and J by 0 bases; unmatched bases: 6. The CDR3 loop is CASSQTGGYSNQPQHF. As DNA, the CDR3 is TGTGCCAGCAGCCAGACAGGGGGTTATAGCAATCAGCCCCAGCATTTT.

This clonotype was seen only a few times. The gene calls are TRBV5-1 and TRBJ1-1, with no clear D. Trimming removed 0 bases from V and 1 base from J, with 10 bases in between. Looked up from germline, CDR1 is SGHRS and CDR2 is YFSETQ. The CDR3 covers 15 residues. This CDR3 is CASSLAARANTEAFF. CDR3 sequence (DNA): TGCGCCAGCAGCTTGGCCGCCCGAGCGAACACTGAAGCTTTCTTT.

This chain uses TRBV5-6 with TRBJ2-4; D unresolved. V gave up 1 base and J gave up 3 bases, with 8 bases separating them. There are 14 residues in the CDR3. Germline assignment: CDR1 SGHDT and CDR2 YYEEEE. CDR3 nucleotide sequence: TGTGCCAGCAGCTTGATGTCTCTCAAAAACATTCAGTACTTC. This sequence encodes CASSLMSLKNIQYF.

This clonotype was seen more than once but under ten times. The chain recombines TRBV11-2 with TRBJ2-4; the D gene is possibly TRBD2 (7 bases). This CDR3 spans 16 amino acids. The V end lost 5 bases, the J end lost 3 bases, and 17 bases lay between the germline ends. From germline, CDR1 is SGHAT and CDR2 FQNNGV. CDR3 amino acids: CASSKWGGHDKNIQYF. In DNA form, the CDR3 reads TGTGCCAGCAGCAAGTGGGGGGGACACGACAAAAACATTCAGTACTTC.

V gene TRBV4-1 combines with J gene TRBJ2-2; tentatively, D is TRBD1 (5 bases). CDR3 length equals 14 residues. Germline V gene lookup returns CDR1 MGHRA and CDR2 YSYEKL. Trimming removed 3 bases at V and 6 bases at J, with 11 bases between. The CDR3, as DNA: TGCGCCAGCAGCCAGGGGCAGGTTCCCGGGGAGCTGTTTTTT. Its protein is CASSQGQVPGELFF.

V usage is TRBV7-2 and J usage is TRBJ2-6; D is possibly TRBD2 (5 bases). This CDR3 comprises 15 residues. CDR1 and CDR2 (germline): SGHTA, FQGNSA. V was shortened by 3 bases and J by 2 bases, with 8 bases between the two germline ends. The CDR3 nucleotides are TGTGCCAGCAGCTTTAGCGTGGCTGGGGCCAACGTCCTGACTTTC. It is translated as CASSFSVAGANVLTF.

This clonotype was recorded a few times. The chain is built from TRBV7-8 and TRBJ2-1; TRBD2 aligns across 7 bases. In germline, CDR1 is SGHVS, CDR2 FQNEAQ. J lost 6 bases, V lost 5 bases, and 16 bases had no gene match. This CDR3 comprises 17 residues. For the CDR3, the DNA is TGTGCCAGCAGCACGCGGACTAGGGAACAAAAGACCAATGAGCAGTTCTTC. The encoded protein is CASSTRTREQKTNEQFF.

The rearrangement joins TRBV19 to TRBJ2-1; 9 bases agree with TRBD1. The CDR3 runs 15 residues. The ends lost 5 bases at V and 2 bases at J; junction bases unmatched: 4. Germline assignment: CDR1 LNHDA and CDR2 SQIVND (reference sequence). The CDR3 region has the DNA TGTGCCAGTAGTCGGACAGGGGAGCCCTACAATGAGCAGTTCTTC. This sequence encodes CASSRTGEPYNEQFF. Looking up the rest from reference TRBV19 and TRBJ2-1 gives the full variable domain: DGGITQSPKYLFRKEGQNVTLSCEQNLNHDAMYWYRQDPGQGLRLIYYSQIVNDFQKGDIAEGYSVSREKKESFPLTVTSAQKNPTAFYLCASSRTGEPYNEQFFGPGTRLTVL.

The CDR3 nucleotides read TGTGCCAGCAGCCCCCGCGGTTCCGGGACAGGAGATGCTCGGCAGTACTTC. Translating it yields CASSPRGSGTGDARQYF. The chain couples TRBV9 to TRBJ2-7, with TRBD1 identical over 8 bases. V gave up 4 bases and J gave up 9 bases; unmatched junction bases: 21. This CDR3 region has 17 residues. Germline lookup yields CDR1 SGDLS and CDR2 YYNGEE.

This clonotype came up a few times. The J gene is TRBJ2-3, the V gene TRBV14; no reliable D call. The germline V gene has CDR1 SGHDN and CDR2 FVKESK. Deletions cut 0 bases from V and 0 bases from J, with 4 bases between. CDR3 length: 14 amino acids. The CDR3 here is CASSQEWSTDTQYF. In DNA, the CDR3 is TGTGCCAGCAGCCAAGAATGGAGCACAGATACGCAGTATTTT.

This clonotype is a singleton in its sample. CDR3 in DNA: TGTGCCAGCAGTCCCGTTCTAGCGAATGAGCAGTTCTTC. This codes for CASSPVLANEQFF. The rearrangement joins TRBV12-3 or TRBV12-4 to TRBJ2-1, with D possibly TRBD2 on 6 matching bases. V lost 5 bases and J 7 bases, leaving 12 bases between the germline ends. The CDR3 has 13 residues.

This chain joins TRBV7-2 and TRBJ1-2, with a tentative D call TRBD1 (5 bases). The CDR3 covers 15 residues. The germline gives CDR1 SGHTA, CDR2 FQGNSA. V gave up 5 bases and J gave up 11 bases, with 24 bases separating them. The CDR3 loop is CASSPRQIPSLGYTF. As DNA, the CDR3 is TGTGCCAGCAGCCCCCGACAGATTCCCTCCCTTGGGTACACCTTC.

This clonotype was recorded a few times. The V and J genes are TRBV7-8 and TRBJ1-1; TRBD1 matches at 12 bases. Unmatched junction bases numbered 10, after V lost 3 bases and J lost 5 bases. Germline-derived CDR1 and CDR2 are SGHVS and FQNEAQ. The CDR3 consists of 17 residues. DNA for the CDR3: TGTGCCAGCAGCTTTGCCGGGACAGGGGGCTTTCATACTGAAGCTTTCTTT. Its protein is CASSFAGTGGFHTEAFF.

The chain employs TRBV27 and TRBJ2-5; D gene uncertain. The V and J ends lost 1 base and 5 bases respectively, with 11 bases between them. Germline V gene lookup returns CDR1 MNHEY and CDR2 SMNVEV (reference sequence). The CDR3 sequence is 14 residues long. Here the CDR3 DNA reads TGTGCCAGCAGTTTATTAGGGTTGGGCGAGACCCAGTACTTC. Its translation: CASSLLGLGETQYF.